This entry lists 3 T cell receptor beta chains sequenced from one sample in a study of shared T cell receptors in the human thymus. Clones were read by immunoSEQ multiplex PCR, and TCRdb kept only the in-frame ones, dropping some. The sample contains under 700,000 clones, more than 75% of which appear only once. The data were also submitted as part of a second study, on human thymus T cells.

Sequencing was performed on thymocytes. The receptors shown here come from a boy younger than two with a congenital heart defect.

In nucleotides, the CDR3 is TGTGCCAGCACCCAAGCGGGAGGGCCCTACGAGCAGTACTTC. Residues: CASTQAGGPYEQYF. The chain joins TRBV5-4 to TRBJ2-7; 10 bases align to TRBD2. Germline V CDR1 and CDR2: SGHNT, YYREEE (reference sequence). Trimming cost V 6 bases and J 2 bases; bases outside gene matches: 5. The length of the CDR3 is 14 residues. Drawing the rest from reference TRBV5-4 and TRBJ2-7, the complete variable domain is ETGVTQSPTHLIKTRGQQVTLRCSSQSGHNTVSWYQQALGQGPQFIFQYYREEENGRGNFPPRFSGLQFPNYSSELNVNALELDDSALYLCASTQAGGPYEQYFGPGTRLTVT.

The V call is TRBV1, the J call TRBJ2-3; the table names TRBD2, a call not compared with the DNA. TRBV1 is listed as a pseudogene. The CDR3 is made up of 17 amino acids. CDR3 sequence reads: CTSSQEVAGDLTDTQYF. CDR3 sequence (DNA): TGCACCAGCAGCCAAGAGGTAGCGGGAGATTTGACAGATACGCAGTATTTT.

In this sample, this clone turned up once. This sequence joins TRBV19 and TRBJ2-7; 12 bases fit TRBD2. CDR1 is LNHDA, CDR2 SQIVND, per germline (reference sequence). There are 20 residues in the CDR3. J lost 2 bases, V lost 0 bases, and 14 bases had no gene match. CDR3 region: CASSIDVPPSGRAKAYEQYF. CDR3 nucleotides: TGTGCCAGTAGTATAGATGTTCCCCCTAGCGGGAGGGCCAAAGCCTACGAGCAGTACTTC.